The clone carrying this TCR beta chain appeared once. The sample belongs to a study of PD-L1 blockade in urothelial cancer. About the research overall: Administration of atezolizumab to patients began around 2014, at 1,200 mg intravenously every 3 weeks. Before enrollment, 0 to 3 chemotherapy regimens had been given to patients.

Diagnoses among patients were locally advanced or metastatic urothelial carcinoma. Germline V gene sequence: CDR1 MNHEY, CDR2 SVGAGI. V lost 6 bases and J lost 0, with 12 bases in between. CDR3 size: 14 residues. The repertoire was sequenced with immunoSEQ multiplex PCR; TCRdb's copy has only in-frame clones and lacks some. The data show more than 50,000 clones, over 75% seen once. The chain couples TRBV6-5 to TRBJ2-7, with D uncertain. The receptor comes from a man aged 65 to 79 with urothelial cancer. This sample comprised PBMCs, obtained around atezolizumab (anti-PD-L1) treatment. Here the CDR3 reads CASSIKRSSYEQYF. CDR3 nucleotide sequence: TGTGCCAGCAGCATCAAGCGCAGCTCCTACGAGCAGTACTTC.